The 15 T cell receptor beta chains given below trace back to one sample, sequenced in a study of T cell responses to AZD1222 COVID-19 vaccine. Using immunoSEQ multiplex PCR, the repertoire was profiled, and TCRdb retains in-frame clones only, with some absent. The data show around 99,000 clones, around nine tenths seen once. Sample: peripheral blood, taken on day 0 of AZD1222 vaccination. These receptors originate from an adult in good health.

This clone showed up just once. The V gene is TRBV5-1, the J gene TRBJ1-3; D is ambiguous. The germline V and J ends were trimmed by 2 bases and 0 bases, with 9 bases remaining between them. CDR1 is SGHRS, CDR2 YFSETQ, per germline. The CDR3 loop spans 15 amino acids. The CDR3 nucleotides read TGCGCCAGCAGCTTCGAGGTTGGCTCTGGAAACACCATATATTTT. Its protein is CASSFEVGSGNTIYF.

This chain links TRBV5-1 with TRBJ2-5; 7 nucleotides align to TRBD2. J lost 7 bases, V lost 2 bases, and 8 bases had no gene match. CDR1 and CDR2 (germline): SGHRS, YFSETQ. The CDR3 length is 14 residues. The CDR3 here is CASSFGQREGTQYF. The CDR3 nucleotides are TGCGCCAGCAGCTTTGGTCAGCGGGAAGGGACCCAGTACTTC.

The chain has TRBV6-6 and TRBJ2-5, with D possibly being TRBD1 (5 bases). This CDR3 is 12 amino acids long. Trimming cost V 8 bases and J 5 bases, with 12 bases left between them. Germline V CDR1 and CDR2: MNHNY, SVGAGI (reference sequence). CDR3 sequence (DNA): TGTGCCAGCCACCGGCAGGGTGAGACCCAGTACTTC. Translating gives CASHRQGETQYF.

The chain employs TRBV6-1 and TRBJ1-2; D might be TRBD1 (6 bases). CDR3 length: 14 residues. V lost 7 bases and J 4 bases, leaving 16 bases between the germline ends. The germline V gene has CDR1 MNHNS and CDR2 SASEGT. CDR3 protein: CASTDGGRSYGYTF. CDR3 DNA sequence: TGTGCCAGCACCGATGGGGGGCGTAGCTATGGCTACACCTTC.

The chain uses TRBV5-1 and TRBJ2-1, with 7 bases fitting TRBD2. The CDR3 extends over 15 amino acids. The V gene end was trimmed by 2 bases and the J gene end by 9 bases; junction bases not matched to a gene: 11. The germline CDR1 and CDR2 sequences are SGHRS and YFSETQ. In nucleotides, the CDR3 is TGCGCCAGCAGCTTAGCGGGGCCGAGAGGAGGTGAGCAGTTCTTC. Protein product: CASSLAGPRGGEQFF.

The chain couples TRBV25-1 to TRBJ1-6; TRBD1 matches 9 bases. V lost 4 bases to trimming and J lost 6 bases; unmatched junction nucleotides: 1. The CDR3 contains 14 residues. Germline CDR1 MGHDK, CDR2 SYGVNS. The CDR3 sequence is CASSVGQGNSPLHF. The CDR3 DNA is TGTGCCAGCAGTGTGGGACAGGGTAATTCACCCCTCCACTTT.

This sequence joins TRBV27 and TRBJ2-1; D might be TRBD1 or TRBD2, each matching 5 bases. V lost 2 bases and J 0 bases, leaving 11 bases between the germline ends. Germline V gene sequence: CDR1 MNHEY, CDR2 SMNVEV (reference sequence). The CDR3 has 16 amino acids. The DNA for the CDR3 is TGTGCCAGCAGTTTAGACGGGACCGTCTCCTACAATGAGCAGTTCTTC. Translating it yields CASSLDGTVSYNEQFF.

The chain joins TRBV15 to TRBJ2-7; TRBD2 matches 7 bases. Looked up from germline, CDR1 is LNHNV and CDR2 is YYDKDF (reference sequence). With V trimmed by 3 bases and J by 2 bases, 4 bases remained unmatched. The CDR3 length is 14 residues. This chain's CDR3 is CATSRGRGAYEQYF. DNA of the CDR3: TGTGCCACCAGCAGGGGGAGGGGAGCCTACGAGCAGTACTTC.

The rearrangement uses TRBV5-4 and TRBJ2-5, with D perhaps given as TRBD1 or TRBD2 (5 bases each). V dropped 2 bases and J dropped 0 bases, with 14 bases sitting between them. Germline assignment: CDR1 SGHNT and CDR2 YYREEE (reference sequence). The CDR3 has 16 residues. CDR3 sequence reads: CASSFPRGTDQETQYF. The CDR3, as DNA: TGTGCCAGCAGCTTCCCCCGTGGGACGGACCAAGAGACCCAGTACTTC.

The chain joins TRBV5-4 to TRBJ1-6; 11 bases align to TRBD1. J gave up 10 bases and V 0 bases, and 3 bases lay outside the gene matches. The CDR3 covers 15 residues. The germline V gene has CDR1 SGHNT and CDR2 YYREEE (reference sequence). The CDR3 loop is CASSLVGQGASPLHF. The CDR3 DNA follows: TGTGCCAGCAGCTTGGTTGGACAGGGGGCATCACCCCTCCACTTT. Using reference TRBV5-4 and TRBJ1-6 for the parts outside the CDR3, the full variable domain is ETGVTQSPTHLIKTRGQQVTLRCSSQSGHNTVSWYQQALGQGPQFIFQYYREEENGRGNFPPRFSGLQFPNYSSELNVNALELDDSALYLCASSLVGQGASPLHFGNGTRLTVT.

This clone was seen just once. CDR3 coding DNA: TGTGCCAGCAGTGAATTATACAAGAACACTGAAGCTTTCTTT. This gives the protein CASSELYKNTEAFF. The rearrangement links TRBV6-1 to TRBJ1-1, with D uncertain. Germline lookup yields CDR1 MNHNS and CDR2 SASEGT. This CDR3 spans 14 amino acids. Trimming took off 2 bases at V and 1 base at J, with 8 bases between the two ends.

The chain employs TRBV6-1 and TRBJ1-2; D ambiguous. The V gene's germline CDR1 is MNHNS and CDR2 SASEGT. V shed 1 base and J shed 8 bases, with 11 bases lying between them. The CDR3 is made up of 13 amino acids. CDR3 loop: CASSEGALRGYTF. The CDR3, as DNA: TGTGCCAGCAGTGAAGGCGCTCTTCGAGGCTACACCTTC.

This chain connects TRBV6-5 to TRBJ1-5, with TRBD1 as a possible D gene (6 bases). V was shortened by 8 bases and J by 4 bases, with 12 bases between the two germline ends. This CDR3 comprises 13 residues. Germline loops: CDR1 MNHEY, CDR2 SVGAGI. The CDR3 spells CASRRGGNQPQHF. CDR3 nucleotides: TGTGCCAGCCGTCGAGGGGGGAATCAGCCCCAGCATTTT.

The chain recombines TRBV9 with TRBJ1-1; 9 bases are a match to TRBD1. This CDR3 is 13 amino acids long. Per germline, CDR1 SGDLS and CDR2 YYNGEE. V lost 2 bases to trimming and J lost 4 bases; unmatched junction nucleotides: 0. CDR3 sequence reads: CASSVTGGTEAFF. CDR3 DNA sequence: TGTGCCAGCAGCGTGACAGGGGGCACTGAAGCTTTCTTT.

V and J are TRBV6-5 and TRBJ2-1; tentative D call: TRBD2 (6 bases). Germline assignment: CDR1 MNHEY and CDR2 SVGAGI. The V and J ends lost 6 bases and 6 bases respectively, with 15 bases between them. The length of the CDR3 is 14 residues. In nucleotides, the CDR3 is TGTGCCAGCAGACTGGGGGGTATGATCAATGAGCAGTTCTTC. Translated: CASRLGGMINEQFF.